This section outlines one TCR beta chain sequence together with its context. As yet, its antigen is unknown. PCR involved 60 Vbeta and 13 Jbeta primers. Original analysis: Later work found tens of millions of unique TCR beta chains, with 9.5 million to 12 million shared. Using immunoSEQ multiplex PCR, the repertoire was profiled, and TCRdb retains in-frame clones only, with some absent. V and J calls and clone size are those listed in that table; D and trimming were worked out from the DNA. The repertoire holds some 120,000 clones, with 74% as singletons. This entry comes from a study of cytomegalovirus exposure and HLA in healthy donors. Study-level points and caveats: TRBV6-2, TRBV6-3 and some other V segments were unresolvable in 87-base-pair reads. Follow-up analysis seemed to connect common viral pathogens with several of the most significant clusters identified.

The CDR3 has 16 amino acids. After removal of 0 bases from V and 3 bases from J, the junction contained 3 bases not matched to a gene. CDR1 is SGHRS and CDR2 is YFSETQ in the germline V gene. The receptor's source is a woman in her 50s in good health and CMV-seropositive. The chain combines TRBV5-1 with TRBJ2-3; 11 positions match TRBD2. The sample consisted of PBMCs. The CDR3 DNA follows: TGCGCCAGCAGCTTGGGTGCTAGCGGGGGGACAGATACGCAGTATTTT. It specifies CASSLGASGGTDTQYF.